By its share, the clone carrying this T cell receptor (beta chain) is medium-sized. This sample stems from a study of blood T cell repertoires in COVID-19. Study as a whole: PBMCs, B-cell-depleted T cells, or T cells were the source of the cDNA or gDNA that made up the material.

Sequencing used immunoSEQ multiplex PCR; TCRdb keeps in-frame clones, though not all of them. The data contain about 40,000 clones, around 85% of them seen just once; the ten biggest clones take up over 2.5%. Germline CDR1 is SEHNR and CDR2 is FQNEAQ (reference sequence). The CDR3 is made up of 15 amino acids. The V segment lost 6 bases and the J segment 5 bases; nucleotides outside the gene matches: 10. The sample comprised peripheral blood. This TCR derives from a woman aged 55-75 years with acute or convalescent COVID-19. J is TRBJ1-1 and V is TRBV7-9; 9 bases align to TRBD1. For the CDR3, the DNA is TGTGCCAGCAGTTACACCGGGACAGGGAAGACTGAAGCTTTCTTT. It yields the protein CASSYTGTGKTEAFF.